These 26 T cell receptor beta chains share one sample of origin, sequenced in a study of blood T cell repertoires in COVID-19. Repertoires were generated with immunoSEQ multiplex PCR, while TCRdb's copy carries only in-frame clones and drops some. Of around 260,000 clones in the sample, about 90% were seen once. Sample: peripheral blood. The receptors shown here come from a woman aged 40 to 50 who had recovered from COVID-19.

This chain joins TRBV6-6 and TRBJ2-2; 9 nucleotides agree with TRBD1. V dropped 5 bases and J dropped 4; count of bases not matched to a gene: 11. CDR3 length equals 17 residues. The germline gives CDR1 MNHNY, CDR2 SVGAGI (reference sequence). CDR3 protein: CASSPFGTGKSTGELFF. The CDR3 DNA sequence: TGTGCCAGCAGTCCCTTCGGGACAGGGAAGAGCACCGGGGAGCTGTTTTTT.

The chain has TRBV5-6 and TRBJ1-2; tentative D call: TRBD1 (6 bases). V was pared by 4 bases and J by 1 base, with 17 bases between. CDR3 length equals 16 residues. Per the germline V gene, CDR1 is SGHDT and CDR2 is YYEEEE. Written as DNA, the CDR3 is TGTGCCAGCAGCACCATAGGGACACTTTTTAACTATGGCTACACCTTC. Encoded protein: CASSTIGTLFNYGYTF.

V and J are TRBV10-3 and TRBJ2-7, with 10 bases matching TRBD1. The CDR3 runs 16 residues. Germline V gene lookup returns CDR1 ENHRY and CDR2 SYGVKD. V trimming: 0 bases; J trimming: 3 bases; junction bases outside the gene matches: 5. CDR3 amino acids: CAISESGQGPIYEQYF. CDR3 in DNA: TGTGCCATCAGTGAGTCGGGACAGGGGCCGATCTACGAGCAGTACTTC.

Written as DNA, the CDR3 is TGTGCCAGCAGTTTTGCAGAAAGCTACGAGCAGTACTTC. Protein sequence: CASSFAESYEQYF. V gene TRBV12-3 or TRBV12-4 combines with J gene TRBJ2-7; no definite D call. The CDR3 totals 13 residues. Trimming pared 3 bases from V and 3 bases from J, leaving 9 bases between.

The rearrangement links TRBV21-1 to TRBJ2-2; the table's D call, TRBD1, has no DNA check behind it. TRBV21-1 counts as a pseudogene. This CDR3 is built from 18 residues. The CDR3 loop is CASSAYPGAPCNTGELFF. In DNA form, the CDR3 reads TGTGCCAGCAGCGCCTACCCTGGGGCCCCTTGTAACACCGGGGAGCTGTTTTTT.

In its sample, this clone was seen once. V gene TRBV18 combines with J gene TRBJ2-3; the D gene is possibly TRBD2 (5 bases). Trimming removed 1 base at V and 2 bases at J, with 22 bases between. The germline CDR1 and CDR2 sequences are KGHSH and LQKENI. This CDR3 contains 19 residues. The CDR3 loop is CASSPQEEPTAGFTDTQYF. The DNA for the CDR3 is TGTGCCAGCTCACCACAGGAGGAGCCGACCGCTGGATTCACAGATACGCAGTATTTT.

V usage is TRBV11-2 and J usage is TRBJ2-3; tentatively, D is TRBD2 (5 bases). This CDR3 region has 15 residues. V was clipped by 5 bases and J by 5 bases, with 17 bases between them. Germline assignment: CDR1 SGHAT and CDR2 FQNNGV. CDR3 loop: CASSPSARERDTQYF. The CDR3 region has the DNA TGTGCCAGCAGCCCTTCGGCGAGGGAACGAGATACGCAGTATTTT.

In regard to this clone: Other nucleotide sequences from this sample produce the same CDR3. The chain couples TRBV5-1 to TRBJ2-7; D is perhaps TRBD2 (6 bases). V dropped 4 bases and J dropped 2 bases, with 10 bases sitting between them. The length of the CDR3 is 13 residues. The germline gives CDR1 SGHRS, CDR2 YFSETQ. As DNA, the CDR3 is TGCGCCAGCAGCCTTGAGCGGGCCTACGAGCAGTACTTC. Translated, it gives CASSLERAYEQYF.

V usage is TRBV2 and J usage is TRBJ2-1, with 8 positions matching TRBD1. The CDR3 has 15 residues. Germline V gene data show CDR1 as SNHLY and CDR2 as FYNNEI. V lost 1 base to trimming and J lost 3 bases; unmatched junction nucleotides: 2. CDR3 in DNA: TGTGCCAGCAGTGAAGGGACAGGGATCTACAATGAGCAGTTCTTC. It translates to CASSEGTGIYNEQFF.

This chain connects TRBV5-1 to TRBJ1-1; D gene uncertain. Germline lookup yields CDR1 SGHRS and CDR2 YFSETQ. The CDR3 consists of 14 residues. Deletions cut 2 bases from V and 1 base from J, with 9 bases between. CDR3 nucleotide sequence: TGCGCCAGCAGCTTAGAGAGCCCGAACACTGAAGCTTTCTTT. This sequence encodes CASSLESPNTEAFF.

The gene calls are TRBV9 and TRBJ2-3; possible D gene TRBD1, 5 bases. The CDR3 extends over 14 amino acids. Germline V gene data show CDR1 as SGDLS and CDR2 as YYNGEE. Trimming left V 0 bases short and J 1 base short, with 6 bases between. The CDR3 sequence is CASSVATGTDTQYF. The CDR3 nucleotides read TGTGCCAGCAGCGTAGCGACAGGCACAGATACGCAGTATTTT.

Only a few counts were recorded for this clone. J is TRBJ1-2 and V is TRBV12-3 or TRBV12-4; 7 positions match TRBD1. V was clipped by 3 bases and J by 9 bases; unmatched bases: 7. The CDR3 consists of 13 residues. CDR3 in DNA: TGTGCCAGCAGTTTCCGACAGGGAGCTAGCTACACCTTC. It yields the protein CASSFRQGASYTF.

J is TRBJ1-3 and V is TRBV4-3; 12 nucleotides align to TRBD1. The CDR3 is made up of 17 amino acids. V dropped 1 base and J dropped 7; count of bases not matched to a gene: 8. The germline gives CDR1 LGHNA, CDR2 YSLEER. CDR3 sequence (DNA): TGCGCCAGCAGCCAAGTCGGCCCGGGACAGGGGGCGAACACCATATATTTT. Protein product: CASSQVGPGQGANTIYF.

The genes are TRBV10-3 and TRBJ1-4; TRBD1 agrees at 11 bases. J was trimmed by 7 bases and V by 6 bases; bases with no gene match: 13. This CDR3 comprises 17 residues. Germline V gene lookup returns CDR1 ENHRY and CDR2 SYGVKD. CDR3 amino acids: CAISDSGTGGSGEKLFF. DNA of the CDR3: TGTGCCATCAGCGATTCCGGGACAGGGGGAAGTGGTGAAAAACTGTTTTTT.

The V and J genes are TRBV11-2 and TRBJ2-2, with D maybe TRBD1 (5 bases). This CDR3 has 15 amino acids. Per germline, CDR1 SGHAT and CDR2 FQNNGV. Trimming stripped 5 bases from V and 2 bases from J, with 12 bases between. This chain's CDR3 is CASSPGHLNTGELFF. Written as DNA, the CDR3 is TGTGCCAGCAGCCCAGGGCACTTAAACACCGGGGAGCTGTTTTTT.

The sample holds one count of this clone. V gene TRBV7-8 combines with J gene TRBJ1-1; TRBD1 aligns across 7 bases. The CDR3 covers 14 residues. Germline CDR1 and CDR2: SGHVS and FQNEAQ. The ends lost 1 base at V and 2 bases at J; junction bases unmatched: 1. The CDR3 DNA follows: TGTGCCAGCAGCTTAGACAGGGGAAACACTGAAGCTTTCTTT. It yields the protein CASSLDRGNTEAFF.

The chain has TRBV7-2 and TRBJ2-1; 14 nucleotides agree with TRBD2. Germline CDR1 SGHTA, CDR2 FQGNSA. The CDR3 spans 15 residues. V lost 3 bases to trimming and J lost 10 bases; unmatched junction nucleotides: 5. In DNA form, the CDR3 reads TGTGCCAGCAGCTTGGGGACTAGCGGGGGTCAAGAGCAGTTCTTC. Protein product: CASSLGTSGGQEQFF.

This chain connects TRBV19 to TRBJ1-5; D is possibly TRBD1 (5 bases). This CDR3 contains 18 residues. With 7 bases removed from V and 1 base from J, the gap between germline ends came to 23 bases. The V gene's germline CDR1 is LNHDA and CDR2 SQIVND (reference sequence). In DNA, the CDR3 is TGTGCCAGTACCACGGGTATCAGGGATGGTGTAAGCAATCAGCCCCAGCATTTT. This codes for CASTTGIRDGVSNQPQHF.

The chain is built from TRBV9 and TRBJ2-1; TRBD2 aligns across 9 bases. V shed 5 bases and J 3 bases; nucleotides not matched to a gene: 6. The CDR3 is made up of 15 amino acids. Germline V gene data show CDR1 as SGDLS and CDR2 as YYNGEE. The CDR3 reads CASSLTSGHYNEQFF. As DNA, the CDR3 is TGTGCCAGCAGTCTAACTAGCGGGCACTACAATGAGCAGTTCTTC.

The rearrangement joins TRBV5-1 to TRBJ2-7, with 9 bases aligning to TRBD1. CDR3 length equals 14 residues. Trimming took 3 bases from V and 6 from J; bases not matched to a gene: 7. Germline CDR1 reads SGHRS; CDR2 reads YFSETQ. CDR3 loop: CASSSTGGSGEQYF. The CDR3, as DNA: TGCGCCAGCAGCTCGACAGGGGGTTCGGGCGAGCAGTACTTC.

This chain uses TRBV2 with TRBJ1-3; no clear D. V lost 7 bases, J lost 4 bases, and 11 bases lay in between. Per the germline V gene, CDR1 is SNHLY and CDR2 is FYNNEI. The CDR3 is 13 amino acids. CDR3 protein: CASTSGGGNTIYF. CDR3 sequence (DNA): TGTGCCAGCACCTCGGGAGGGGGAAACACCATATATTTT.

This clone occurred once. The chain joins TRBV9 to TRBJ2-5, with 7 bases matching TRBD1. The CDR3 covers 16 residues. The V and J ends lost 4 bases and 2 bases, in that order; junction bases with no gene match: 11. CDR1 and CDR2 from the germline V gene are SGDLS and YYNGEE. The CDR3 coding sequence is TGTGCCAGCAGCCCCCGTCCGGTCAGGGGGCAAGAGACCCAGTACTTC. Translating it yields CASSPRPVRGQETQYF.

V is TRBV12-5 and J is TRBJ1-2; 9 nucleotides match TRBD1. J lost 5 bases, V lost 6 bases, and 4 bases had no gene match. The CDR3 contains 13 residues. CDR1 is LGHNT and CDR2 is FRNRAP in the germline V gene. The chain's CDR3 is CASGPGTGYGYTF. For the CDR3, the DNA is TGTGCTAGTGGCCCCGGGACAGGGTATGGCTACACCTTC.

J is TRBJ1-2 and V is TRBV24-1; 7 bases align to TRBD1. The CDR3 runs 14 residues. Unmatched junction bases numbered 5, after V lost 4 bases and J lost 4 bases. CDR1 is KGHDR and CDR2 is SFDVKD in the germline V gene. DNA of the CDR3: TGTGCCACCAGTGACACCGGGACAGTCTATGGCTACACCTTC. Protein product: CATSDTGTVYGYTF.

This clone was found a few times. V is TRBV7-3 and J is TRBJ2-5, with 8 nucleotides matching TRBD2. The CDR3 runs 17 residues. Per the germline V gene, CDR1 is SGHTA and CDR2 is FQGTGA. J was trimmed by 2 bases and V by 2 bases; bases with no gene match: 10. The CDR3 DNA reads TGTGCCAGCAGCTTATTCGGGAGGGGACGGACACAAGAGACCCAGTACTTC. Protein: CASSLFGRGRTQETQYF.

This chain uses TRBV6-5 with TRBJ1-5, with D maybe TRBD1 (6 bases). Germline V gene sequence: CDR1 MNHEY, CDR2 SVGAGI. The germline V and J ends were trimmed by 8 bases and 4 bases, with 18 bases remaining between them. The CDR3 is made up of 15 amino acids. The CDR3 DNA reads TGTGCCAGCTGCCCCAAGACAGGCTGGAATCAGCCCCAGCATTTT. Residues: CASCPKTGWNQPQHF.